This TCR beta chain was profiled in a study of early T cells in non-severe SARS-CoV-2 infection. Turning to the study itself: Unsorted whole-blood RNA was sequenced in bulk, leaving chains unpaired.

Whole-study findings and limits: Matches to VDJdb favored anti-spike CD8 responses and missed private and CD4 specificities.

The CDR3 is 15 residues long. Germline V gives CDR1 SGHAT, CDR2 FQNNGV. V shed 6 bases, J shed 6 bases, and the junction held 10 bases outside the gene matches. This clonotype was found many times. Its antigen is as yet unknown. Unique molecular identifier tags were affixed to discrete cDNA molecules. A single record per CDR3 protein comes from TCRdb applying MiXCR to the 5' RACE reads. The sample lists 70,000 to 75,000 distinct CDR3 sequences; less than 15% were seen once. The sequence derives from an adult who was a healthcare worker with PCR-confirmed SARS-CoV-2 infection or an uninfected control (not recorded which). The sample consisted of whole blood. The chain uses TRBV11-2 and TRBJ2-7, with TRBD1 matching over 11 bases. The CDR3 loop is CASSPLGQGAREQYF. The CDR3 bases are TGTGCCAGCAGTCCCCTAGGACAGGGGGCTCGCGAGCAGTACTTC.